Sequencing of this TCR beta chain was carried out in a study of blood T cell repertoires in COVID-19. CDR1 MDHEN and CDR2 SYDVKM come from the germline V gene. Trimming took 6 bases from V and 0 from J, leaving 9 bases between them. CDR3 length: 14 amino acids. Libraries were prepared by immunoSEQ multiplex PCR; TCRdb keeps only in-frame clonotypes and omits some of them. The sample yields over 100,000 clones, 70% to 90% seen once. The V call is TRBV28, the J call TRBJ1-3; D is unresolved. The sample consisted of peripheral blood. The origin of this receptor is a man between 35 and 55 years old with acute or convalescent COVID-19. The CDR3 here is CASRSGSSGNTIYF. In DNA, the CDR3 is TGTGCCAGCAGGTCCGGGAGCTCTGGAAACACCATATATTTT.